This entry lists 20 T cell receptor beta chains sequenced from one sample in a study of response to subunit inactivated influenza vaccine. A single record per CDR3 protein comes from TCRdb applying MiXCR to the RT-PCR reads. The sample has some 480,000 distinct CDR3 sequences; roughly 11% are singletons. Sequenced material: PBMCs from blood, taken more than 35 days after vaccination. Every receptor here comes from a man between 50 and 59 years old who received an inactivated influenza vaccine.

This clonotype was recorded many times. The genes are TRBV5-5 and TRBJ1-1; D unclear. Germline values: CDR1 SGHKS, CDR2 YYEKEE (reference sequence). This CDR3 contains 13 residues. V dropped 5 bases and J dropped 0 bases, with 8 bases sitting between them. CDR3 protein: CASRLSVNTEAFF. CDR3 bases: TGTGCCAGCAGGTTGAGTGTGAACACTGAAGCTTTCTTT.

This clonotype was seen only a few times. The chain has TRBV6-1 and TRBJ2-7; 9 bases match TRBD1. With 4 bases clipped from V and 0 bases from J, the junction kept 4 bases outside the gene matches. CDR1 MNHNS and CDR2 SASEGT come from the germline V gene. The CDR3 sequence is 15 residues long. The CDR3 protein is CASSADRGYSYEQYF. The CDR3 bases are TGTGCCAGCAGTGCGGACAGGGGTTACTCCTACGAGCAGTACTTC.

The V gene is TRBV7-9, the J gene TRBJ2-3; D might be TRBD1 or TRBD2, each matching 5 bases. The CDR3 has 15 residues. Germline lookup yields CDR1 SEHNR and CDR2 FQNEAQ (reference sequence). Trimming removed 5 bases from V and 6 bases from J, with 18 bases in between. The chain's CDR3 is CASSTTGDPWDTQYF. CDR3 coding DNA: TGTGCCAGCAGCACTACCGGGGACCCGTGGGATACGCAGTATTTT.

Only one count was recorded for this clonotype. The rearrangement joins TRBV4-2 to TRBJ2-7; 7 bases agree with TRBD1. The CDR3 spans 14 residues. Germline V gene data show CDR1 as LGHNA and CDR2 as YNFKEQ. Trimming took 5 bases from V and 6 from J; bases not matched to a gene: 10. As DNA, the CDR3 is TGTGCCAGCAGCTTCCAGACCCGGACAGGCGAGCAGTACTTC. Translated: CASSFQTRTGEQYF.

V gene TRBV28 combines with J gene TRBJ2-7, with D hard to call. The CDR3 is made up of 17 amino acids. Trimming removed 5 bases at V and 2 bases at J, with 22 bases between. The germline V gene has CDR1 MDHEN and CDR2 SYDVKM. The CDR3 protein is CASSPLAQFPPTYEQYF. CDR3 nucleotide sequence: TGTGCCAGCAGTCCCCTCGCACAGTTCCCCCCTACCTACGAGCAGTACTTC.

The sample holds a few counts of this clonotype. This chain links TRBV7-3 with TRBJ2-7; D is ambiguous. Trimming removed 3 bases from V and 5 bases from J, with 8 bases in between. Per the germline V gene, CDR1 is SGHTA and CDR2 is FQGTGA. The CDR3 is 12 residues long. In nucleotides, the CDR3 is TGTGCCAGCAGCTTTCCCGGCCACGAGCAGTACTTC. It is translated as CASSFPGHEQYF.

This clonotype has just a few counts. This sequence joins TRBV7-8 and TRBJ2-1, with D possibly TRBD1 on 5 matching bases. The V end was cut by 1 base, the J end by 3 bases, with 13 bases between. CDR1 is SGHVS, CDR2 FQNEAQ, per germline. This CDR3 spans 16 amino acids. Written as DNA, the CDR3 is TGTGCCAGCAGCTTAGACTTGGGGCAGGGCTACAATGAGCAGTTCTTC. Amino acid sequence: CASSLDLGQGYNEQFF.

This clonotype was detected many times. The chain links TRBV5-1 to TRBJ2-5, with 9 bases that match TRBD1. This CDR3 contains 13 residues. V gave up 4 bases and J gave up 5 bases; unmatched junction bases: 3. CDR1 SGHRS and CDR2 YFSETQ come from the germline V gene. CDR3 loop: CASSPGQGETQYF. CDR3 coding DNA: TGCGCCAGCAGCCCCGGACAGGGGGAGACCCAGTACTTC.

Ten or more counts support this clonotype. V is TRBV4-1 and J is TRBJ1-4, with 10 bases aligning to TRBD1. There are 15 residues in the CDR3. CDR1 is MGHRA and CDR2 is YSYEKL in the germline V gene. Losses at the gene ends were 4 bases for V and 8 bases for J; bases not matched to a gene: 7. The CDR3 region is CASSPRDRGGEKLFF. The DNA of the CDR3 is TGCGCCAGCAGCCCCCGGGACAGGGGAGGGGAAAAACTGTTTTTT.

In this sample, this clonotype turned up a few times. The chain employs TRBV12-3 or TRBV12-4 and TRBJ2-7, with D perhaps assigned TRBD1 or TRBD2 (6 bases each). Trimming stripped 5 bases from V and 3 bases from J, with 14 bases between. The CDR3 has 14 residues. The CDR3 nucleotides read TGTGCCAGCAGTGGGGGGCTGGACAGCTACGAGCAGTACTTC. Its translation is CASSGGLDSYEQYF.

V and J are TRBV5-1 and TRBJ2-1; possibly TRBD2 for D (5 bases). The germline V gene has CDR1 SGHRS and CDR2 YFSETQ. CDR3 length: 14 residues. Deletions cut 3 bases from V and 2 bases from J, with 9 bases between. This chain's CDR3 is CASSSTGTYNEQFF. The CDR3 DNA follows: TGCGCCAGCAGCTCCACGGGGACCTACAATGAGCAGTTCTTC.

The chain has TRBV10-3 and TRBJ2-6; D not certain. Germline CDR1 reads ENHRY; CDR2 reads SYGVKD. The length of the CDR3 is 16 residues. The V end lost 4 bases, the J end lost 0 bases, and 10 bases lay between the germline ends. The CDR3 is CAISGVSNSGANVLTF. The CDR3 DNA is TGTGCCATCAGTGGAGTCTCCAACTCTGGGGCCAACGTCCTGACTTTC.

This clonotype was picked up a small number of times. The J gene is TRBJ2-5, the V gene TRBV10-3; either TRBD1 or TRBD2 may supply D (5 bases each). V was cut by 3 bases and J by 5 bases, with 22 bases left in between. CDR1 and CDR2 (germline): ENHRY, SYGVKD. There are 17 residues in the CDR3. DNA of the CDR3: TGTGCCATCAGTGATGTCGGGCTGGCGAGTCGGGGCGAGACCCAGTACTTC. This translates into CAISDVGLASRGETQYF.

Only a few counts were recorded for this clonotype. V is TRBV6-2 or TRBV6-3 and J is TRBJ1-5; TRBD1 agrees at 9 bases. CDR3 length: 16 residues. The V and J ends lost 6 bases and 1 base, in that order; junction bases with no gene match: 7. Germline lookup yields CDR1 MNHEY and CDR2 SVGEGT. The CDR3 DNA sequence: TGTGCCAGCAGAAGAGGGACAGGGATGAGCAATCAGCCCCAGCATTTT. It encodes CASRRGTGMSNQPQHF.

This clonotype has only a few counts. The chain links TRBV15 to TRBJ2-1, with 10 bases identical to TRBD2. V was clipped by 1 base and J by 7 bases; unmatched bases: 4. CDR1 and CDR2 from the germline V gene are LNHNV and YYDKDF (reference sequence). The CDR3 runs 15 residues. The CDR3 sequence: CATSRGPSGSNEQFF. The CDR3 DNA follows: TGTGCCACCAGCAGAGGTCCTAGCGGGAGTAATGAGCAGTTCTTC. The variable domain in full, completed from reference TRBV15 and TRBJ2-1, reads DAMVIQNPRYQVTQFGKPVTLSCSQTLNHNVMYWYQQKSSQAPKLLFHYYDKDFNNEADTPDNFQSRRPNTSFCFLDIRSPGLGDTAMYLCATSRGPSGSNEQFFGPGTRLTVL.

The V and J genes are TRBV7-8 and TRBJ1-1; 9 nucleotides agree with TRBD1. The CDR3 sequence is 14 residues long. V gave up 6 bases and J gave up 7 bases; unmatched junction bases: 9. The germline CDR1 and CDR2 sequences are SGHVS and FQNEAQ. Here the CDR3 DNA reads TGTGCCAGCAGACCAGACAGGGGGAGTATTGAAGCTTTCTTT. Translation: CASRPDRGSIEAFF.

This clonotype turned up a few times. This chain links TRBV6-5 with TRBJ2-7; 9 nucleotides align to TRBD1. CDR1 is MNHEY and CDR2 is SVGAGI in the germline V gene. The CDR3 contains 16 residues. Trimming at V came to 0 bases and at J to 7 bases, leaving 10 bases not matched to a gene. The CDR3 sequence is CASSYSPGTGTGEQYF. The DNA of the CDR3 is TGTGCCAGCAGTTACTCTCCGGGGACAGGGACTGGTGAGCAGTACTTC.

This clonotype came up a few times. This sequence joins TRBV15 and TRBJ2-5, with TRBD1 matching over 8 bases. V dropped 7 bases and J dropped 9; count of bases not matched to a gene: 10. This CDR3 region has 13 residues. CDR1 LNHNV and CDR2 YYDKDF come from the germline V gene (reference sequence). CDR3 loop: CATNDRGWDSQYF. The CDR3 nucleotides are TGTGCCACCAACGACAGGGGTTGGGATTCCCAGTACTTC.

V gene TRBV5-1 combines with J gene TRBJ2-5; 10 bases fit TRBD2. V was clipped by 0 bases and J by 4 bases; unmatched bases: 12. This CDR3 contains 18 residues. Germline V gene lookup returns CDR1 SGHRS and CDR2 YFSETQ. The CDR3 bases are TGCGCCAGCAGCTTGGCGTTTCTAGCGGGAGAAAGAGGAGAGACCCAGTACTTC. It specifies CASSLAFLAGERGETQYF. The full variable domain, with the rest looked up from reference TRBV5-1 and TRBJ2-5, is KAGVTQTPRYLIKTRGQQVTLSCSPISGHRSVSWYQQTPGQGLQFLFEYFSETQRNKGNFPGRFSGRQFSNSRSEMNVSTLELGDSALYLCASSLAFLAGERGETQYFGPGTRLLVL.

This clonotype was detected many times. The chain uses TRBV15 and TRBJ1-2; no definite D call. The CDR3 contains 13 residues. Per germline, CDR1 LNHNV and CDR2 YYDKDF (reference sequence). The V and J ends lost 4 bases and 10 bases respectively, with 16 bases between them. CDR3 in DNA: TGTGCCACCAGCATCCCGGTCGGGGAAGACTACACCTTC. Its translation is CATSIPVGEDYTF.